This T cell receptor (beta chain) was retrieved from a study of tumor-infiltrating lymphocytes in primary liver carcinoma. Study observations and caveats: Only around 8-25% of top clones occurred in all five tumor regions.

With regard to this clonotype: Its antigen is not identified. One junction end disagrees with the germline gene, perhaps due to a read error.

The authors made TCR beta cDNA from 500 to 600 ng total RNA with a constant-region primer. A slightly modified ARM-PCR protocol with three nested multiplex PCR rounds produced these TCR beta libraries. The study ran its first two PCR rounds for roughly 11 cycles each, using TRBV1-TRBV30 forward primers and a C-beta reverse primer. TCRdb passed the multiplex PCR reads through MiXCR, listing each CDR3 protein once. The sample includes about 110,000 distinct CDR3 sequences, roughly 69% of them seen just once. CDR1 is SGHRS and CDR2 is YFSETQ in the germline V gene. This CDR3 has 13 residues. From unsorted bulk tissue weighing roughly 19-32 mg, DNA and RNA were co-extracted. Patients in the cohort were treatment-naive and living with chronic HBV infection.

The sequence was collected from a woman aged 55-69 years with primary liver carcinoma and hepatitis B virus infection. Sequencing used liver tumor tissue from sampling region 1. Subset of the sample: tumor region T1, superior pole. This rearrangement joins TRBV5-1 to TRBJ2-5; the D gene is possibly TRBD1 (5 bases). CDR3 loop: CGSNPGNQETQYF. The CDR3 coding sequence is TGCGGCAGCAACCCAGGGAACCAAGAGACCCAGTACTTC. The variable domain in full, completed from reference TRBV5-1 and TRBJ2-5, reads KAGVTQTPRYLIKTRGQQVTLSCSPISGHRSVSWYQQTPGQGLQFLFEYFSETQRNKGNFPGRFSGRQFSNSRSEMNVSTLELGDSALYLCGSNPGNQETQYFGPGTRLLVL.